This paragraph reports one T cell receptor (beta chain). These data are taken from a study of blood T cell repertoires in COVID-19. Study background: The United States, Italy and Spain supplied acute and convalescent COVID-19 samples. Nucleic acid was either cDNA or gDNA, and it came from T cells, B-cell-depleted T cells, or PBMCs.

Authors' processing steps: Estimates of nucleated cell counts were drawn from the amplification of reference gene primers. The method was immunoSEQ multiplex PCR; TCRdb's version includes in-frame clones alone and lacks a portion of them. V, J and clone size derive from that table, while D and trimming were established from the DNA sequence. This sample carries 310,000 or so clones, 89% of them seen once, and the ten largest clones take about 6.8%. Trimming removed 4 bases from V and 4 bases from J; junction bases left unmatched: 6. The V gene's germline CDR1 is SEHNR and CDR2 FQNEAQ (reference sequence). This CDR3 spans 15 amino acids.

The V gene is TRBV7-9, the J gene TRBJ1-1, with 10 nucleotides matching TRBD1. The specimen sequenced was peripheral blood. The receptor's source is a man aged 18-30 years who had recovered from COVID-19. In DNA, the CDR3 is TGTGCCAGCAGCTCCCCCCGGACAGGGGGCACTGAAGCTTTCTTT. Translated: CASSSPRTGGTEAFF.